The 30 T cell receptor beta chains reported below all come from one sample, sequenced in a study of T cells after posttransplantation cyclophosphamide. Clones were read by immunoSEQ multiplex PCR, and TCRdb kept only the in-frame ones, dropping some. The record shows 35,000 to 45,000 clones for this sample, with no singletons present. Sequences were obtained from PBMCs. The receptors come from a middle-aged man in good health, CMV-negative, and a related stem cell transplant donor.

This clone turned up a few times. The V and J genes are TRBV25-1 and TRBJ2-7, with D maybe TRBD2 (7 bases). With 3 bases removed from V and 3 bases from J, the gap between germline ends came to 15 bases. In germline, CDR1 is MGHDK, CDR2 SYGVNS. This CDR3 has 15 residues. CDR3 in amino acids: CASSEGRGARYEQYF. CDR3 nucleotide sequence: TGTGCCAGCAGTGAGGGTCGGGGGGCCCGCTACGAGCAGTACTTC.

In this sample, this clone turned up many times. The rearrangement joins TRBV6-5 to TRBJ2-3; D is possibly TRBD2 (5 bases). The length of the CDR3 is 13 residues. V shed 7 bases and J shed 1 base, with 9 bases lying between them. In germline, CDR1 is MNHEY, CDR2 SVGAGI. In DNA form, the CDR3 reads TGTGCCAGCAAAGATAGCGGCACAGATACGCAGTATTTT. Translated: CASKDSGTDTQYF.

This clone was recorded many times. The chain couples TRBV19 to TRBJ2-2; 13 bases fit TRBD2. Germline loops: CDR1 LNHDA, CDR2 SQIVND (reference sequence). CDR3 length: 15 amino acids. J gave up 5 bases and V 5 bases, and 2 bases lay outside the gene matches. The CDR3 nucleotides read TGTGCCAGTAGTCAGGGACTAGCGGGGACCGGGGAGCTGTTTTTT. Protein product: CASSQGLAGTGELFF.

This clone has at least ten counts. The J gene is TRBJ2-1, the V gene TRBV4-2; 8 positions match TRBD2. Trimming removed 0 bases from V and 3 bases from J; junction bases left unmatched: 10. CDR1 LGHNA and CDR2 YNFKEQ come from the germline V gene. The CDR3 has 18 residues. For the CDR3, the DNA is TGTGCCAGCAGCCAAGATGCGTCTCGGGAGGGACGCTACAATGAGCAGTTCTTC. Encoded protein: CASSQDASREGRYNEQFF.

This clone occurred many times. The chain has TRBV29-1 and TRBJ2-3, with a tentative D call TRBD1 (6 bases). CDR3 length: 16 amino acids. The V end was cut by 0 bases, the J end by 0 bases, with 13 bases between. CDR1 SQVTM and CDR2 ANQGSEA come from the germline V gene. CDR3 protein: CSVEDLYTGSTDTQYF. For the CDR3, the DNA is TGCAGCGTTGAAGATCTTTATACAGGGAGCACAGATACGCAGTATTTT.

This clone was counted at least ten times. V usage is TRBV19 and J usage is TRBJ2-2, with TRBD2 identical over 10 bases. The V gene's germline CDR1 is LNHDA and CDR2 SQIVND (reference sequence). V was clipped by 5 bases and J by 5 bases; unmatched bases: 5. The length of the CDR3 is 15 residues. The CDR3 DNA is TGTGCCAGTAGTCGTAGCGGGAGGAGGACCGGGGAGCTGTTTTTT. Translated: CASSRSGRRTGELFF.

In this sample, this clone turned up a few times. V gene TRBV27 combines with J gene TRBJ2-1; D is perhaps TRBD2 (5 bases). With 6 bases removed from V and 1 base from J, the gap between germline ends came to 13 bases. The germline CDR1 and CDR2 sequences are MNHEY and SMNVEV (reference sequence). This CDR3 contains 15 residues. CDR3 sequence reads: CASSPLTSSYNEQFF. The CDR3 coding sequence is TGTGCCAGCAGCCCGCTAACTAGTTCCTACAATGAGCAGTTCTTC.

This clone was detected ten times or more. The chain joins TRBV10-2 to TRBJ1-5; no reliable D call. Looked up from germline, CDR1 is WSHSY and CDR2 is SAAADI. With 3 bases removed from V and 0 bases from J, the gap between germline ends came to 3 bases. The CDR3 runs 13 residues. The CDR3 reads CASSDSSNQPQHF. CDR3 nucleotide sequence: TGCGCCAGCAGTGACAGTAGCAATCAGCCCCAGCATTTT.

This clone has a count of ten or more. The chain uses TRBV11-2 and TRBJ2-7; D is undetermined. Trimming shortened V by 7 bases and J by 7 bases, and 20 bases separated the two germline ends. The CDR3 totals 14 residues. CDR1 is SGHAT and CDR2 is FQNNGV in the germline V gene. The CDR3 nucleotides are TGTGCCAGCACCTCCGCGGTATTTCTGGAAGAGCAGTACTTC. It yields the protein CASTSAVFLEEQYF.

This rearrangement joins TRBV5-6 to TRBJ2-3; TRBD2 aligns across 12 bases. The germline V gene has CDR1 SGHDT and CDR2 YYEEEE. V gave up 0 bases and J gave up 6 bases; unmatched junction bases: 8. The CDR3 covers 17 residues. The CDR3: CASSLGLAGARGDTQYF. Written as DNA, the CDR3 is TGTGCCAGCAGCTTGGGACTAGCGGGGGCCCGGGGGGATACGCAGTATTTT.

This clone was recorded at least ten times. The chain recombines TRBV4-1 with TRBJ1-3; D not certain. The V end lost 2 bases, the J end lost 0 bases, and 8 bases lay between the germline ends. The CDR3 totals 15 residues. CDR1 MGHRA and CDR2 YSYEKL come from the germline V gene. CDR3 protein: CASSQPEISGNTIYF. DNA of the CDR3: TGCGCCAGCAGCCAACCCGAGATCTCTGGAAACACCATATATTTT.

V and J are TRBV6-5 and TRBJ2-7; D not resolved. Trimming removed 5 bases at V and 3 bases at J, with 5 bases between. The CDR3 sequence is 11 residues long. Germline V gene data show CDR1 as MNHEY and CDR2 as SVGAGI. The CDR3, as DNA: TGTGCCAGCAGTGAGTTCTACGAGCAGTACTTC. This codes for CASSEFYEQYF.

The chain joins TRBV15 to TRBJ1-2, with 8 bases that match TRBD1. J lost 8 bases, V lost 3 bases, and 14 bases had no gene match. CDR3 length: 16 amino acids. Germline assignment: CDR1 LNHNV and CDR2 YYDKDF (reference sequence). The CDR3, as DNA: TGTGCCACCAGCAGGGAAAGGCAGGGGGCAACTCCGGGCTACACCTTC. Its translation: CATSRERQGATPGYTF.

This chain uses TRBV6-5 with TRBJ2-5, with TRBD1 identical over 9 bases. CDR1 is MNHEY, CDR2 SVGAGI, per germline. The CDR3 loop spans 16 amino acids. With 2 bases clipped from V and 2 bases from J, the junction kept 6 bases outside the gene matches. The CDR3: CASSYRKGQGQETQYF. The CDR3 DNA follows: TGTGCCAGCAGTTACCGGAAAGGACAGGGGCAAGAGACCCAGTACTTC.

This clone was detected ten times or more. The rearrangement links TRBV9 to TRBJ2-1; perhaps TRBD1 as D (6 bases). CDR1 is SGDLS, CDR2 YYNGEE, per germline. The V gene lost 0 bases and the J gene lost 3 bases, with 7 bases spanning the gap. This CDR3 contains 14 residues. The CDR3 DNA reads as TGTGCCAGCAGCGTAGAAGGGGGCTACAATGAGCAGTTCTTC. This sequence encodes CASSVEGGYNEQFF.

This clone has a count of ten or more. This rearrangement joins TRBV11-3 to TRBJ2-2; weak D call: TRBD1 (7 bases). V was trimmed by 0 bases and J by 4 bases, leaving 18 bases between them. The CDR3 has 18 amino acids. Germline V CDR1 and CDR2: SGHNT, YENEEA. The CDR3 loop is CASSLDRIGQGGTGELFF. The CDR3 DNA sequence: TGTGCCAGCAGCTTAGATCGGATCGGTCAGGGGGGCACCGGGGAGCTGTTTTTT.

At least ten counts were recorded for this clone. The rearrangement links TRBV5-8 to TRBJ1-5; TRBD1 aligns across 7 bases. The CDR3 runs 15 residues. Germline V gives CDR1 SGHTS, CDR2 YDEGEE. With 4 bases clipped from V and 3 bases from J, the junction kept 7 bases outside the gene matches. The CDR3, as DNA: TGTGCCAGCAGCCAAGGGACAGTTTACAATCAGCCCCAGCATTTT. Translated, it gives CASSQGTVYNQPQHF.

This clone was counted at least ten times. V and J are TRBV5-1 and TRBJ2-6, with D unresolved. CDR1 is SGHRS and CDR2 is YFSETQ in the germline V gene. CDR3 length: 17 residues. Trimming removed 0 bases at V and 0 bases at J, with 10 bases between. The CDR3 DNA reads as TGCGCCAGCAGCTTGGGGTTAGTTAACTCTGGGGCCAACGTCCTGACTTTC. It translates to CASSLGLVNSGANVLTF.

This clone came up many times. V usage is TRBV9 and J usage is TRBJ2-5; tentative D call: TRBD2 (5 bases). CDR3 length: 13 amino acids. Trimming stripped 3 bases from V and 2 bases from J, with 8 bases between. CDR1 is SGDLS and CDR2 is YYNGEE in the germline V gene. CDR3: CASSGLAQETQYF. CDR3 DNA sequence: TGTGCCAGCAGCGGATTAGCGCAAGAGACCCAGTACTTC.

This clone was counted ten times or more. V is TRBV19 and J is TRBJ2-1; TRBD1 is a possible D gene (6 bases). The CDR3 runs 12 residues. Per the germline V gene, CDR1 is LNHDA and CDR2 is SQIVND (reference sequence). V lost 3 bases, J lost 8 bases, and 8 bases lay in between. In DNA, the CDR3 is TGTGCCAGTAGTATGGGACAATATGAGCAGTTCTTC. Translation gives CASSMGQYEQFF.

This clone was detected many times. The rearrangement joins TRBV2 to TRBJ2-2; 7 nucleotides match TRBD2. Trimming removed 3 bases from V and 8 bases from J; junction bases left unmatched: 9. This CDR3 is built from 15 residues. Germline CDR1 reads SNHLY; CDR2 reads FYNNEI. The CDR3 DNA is TGTGCCAGCAGTGAGTGGGAGGGCCTGGCAGGGGAGCTGTTTTTT. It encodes CASSEWEGLAGELFF.

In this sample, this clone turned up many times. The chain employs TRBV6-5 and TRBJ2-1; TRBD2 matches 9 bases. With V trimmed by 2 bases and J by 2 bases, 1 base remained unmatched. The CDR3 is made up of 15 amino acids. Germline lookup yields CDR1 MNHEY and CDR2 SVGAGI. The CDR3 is CASSYGGGAYNEQFF. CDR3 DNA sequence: TGTGCCAGCAGTTACGGCGGGGGGGCCTACAATGAGCAGTTCTTC.

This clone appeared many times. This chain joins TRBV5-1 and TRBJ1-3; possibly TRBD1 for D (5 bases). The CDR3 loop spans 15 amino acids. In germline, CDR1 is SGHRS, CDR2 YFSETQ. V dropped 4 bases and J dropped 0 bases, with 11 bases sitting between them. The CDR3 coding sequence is TGCGCCAGCAGCAAGACAGCCAGCTCTGGAAACACCATATATTTT. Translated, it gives CASSKTASSGNTIYF.

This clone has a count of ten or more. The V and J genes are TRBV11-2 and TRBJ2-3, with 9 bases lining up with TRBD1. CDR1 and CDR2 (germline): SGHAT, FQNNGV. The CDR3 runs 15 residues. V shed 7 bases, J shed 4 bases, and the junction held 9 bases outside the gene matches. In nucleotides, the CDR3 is TGTGCCAGCACCCGAGGGACAGGGAGATCAGATACGCAGTATTTT. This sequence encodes CASTRGTGRSDTQYF. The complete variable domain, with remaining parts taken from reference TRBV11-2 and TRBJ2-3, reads EAGVAQSPRYKIIEKRQSVAFWCNPISGHATLYWYQQILGQGPKLLIQFQNNGVVDDSQLPKDRFSAERLKGVDSTLKIQPAKLEDSAVYLCASTRGTGRSDTQYFGPGTRLTVL.

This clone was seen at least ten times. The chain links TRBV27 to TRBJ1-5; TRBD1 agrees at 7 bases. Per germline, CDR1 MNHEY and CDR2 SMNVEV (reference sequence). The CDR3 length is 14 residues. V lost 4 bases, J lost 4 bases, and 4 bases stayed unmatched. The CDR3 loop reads CASSYRGGNQPQHF. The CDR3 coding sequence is TGTGCCAGCAGTTACAGGGGTGGGAATCAGCCCCAGCATTTT.

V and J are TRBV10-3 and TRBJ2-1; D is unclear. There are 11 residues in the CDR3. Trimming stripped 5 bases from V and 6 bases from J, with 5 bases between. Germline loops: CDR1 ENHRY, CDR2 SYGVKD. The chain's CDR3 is CAISSVNEQFF. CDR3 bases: TGTGCCATCAGTAGCGTCAATGAGCAGTTCTTC.

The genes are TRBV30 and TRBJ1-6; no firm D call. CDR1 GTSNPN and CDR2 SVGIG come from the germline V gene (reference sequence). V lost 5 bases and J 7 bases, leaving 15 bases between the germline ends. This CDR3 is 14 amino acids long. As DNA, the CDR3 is TGTGCCTGGGGCTTCGGGATTCAGAATTCACCCCTCCACTTT. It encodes CAWGFGIQNSPLHF.

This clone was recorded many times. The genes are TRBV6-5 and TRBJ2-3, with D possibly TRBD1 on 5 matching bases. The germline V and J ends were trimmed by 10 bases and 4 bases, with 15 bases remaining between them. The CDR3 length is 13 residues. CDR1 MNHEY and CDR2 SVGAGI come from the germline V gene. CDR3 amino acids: CATSGAGADTQYF. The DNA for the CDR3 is TGTGCCACCTCTGGGGCAGGAGCAGATACGCAGTATTTT.

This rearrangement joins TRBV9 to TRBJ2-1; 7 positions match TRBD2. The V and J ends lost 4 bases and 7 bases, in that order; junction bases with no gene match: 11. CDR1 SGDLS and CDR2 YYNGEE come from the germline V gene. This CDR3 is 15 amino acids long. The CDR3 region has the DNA TGTGCCAGCAGCCCCTCCGGACTAGTGGGTAATGAGCAGTTCTTC. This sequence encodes CASSPSGLVGNEQFF.

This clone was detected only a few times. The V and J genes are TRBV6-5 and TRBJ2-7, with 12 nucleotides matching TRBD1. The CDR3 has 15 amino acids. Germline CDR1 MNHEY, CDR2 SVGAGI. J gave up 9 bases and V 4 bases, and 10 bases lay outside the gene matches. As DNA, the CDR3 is TGTGCCAGCAGTTCCTCCGGGACAGGGGGCGGGGGGCAGTACTTC. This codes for CASSSSGTGGGGQYF.